The 18 T cell receptor beta chains below were found in one sample sequenced in a study of OX40 agonist ivuxolimab in advanced cancers. Some clones are missing from TCRdb's copy, which holds only in-frame ones; the method was immunoSEQ multiplex PCR. Of 70,000 or so clones in the sample, 75% to 90% were seen once. The sample here was CD4+ or CD8+ T cells sorted from blood, taken in a trial of the OX40 agonist ivuxolimab. All receptors come from an adult with an advanced solid tumor such as melanoma, head and neck, liver or kidney cancer.

The V call is TRBV4-1, the J call TRBJ2-7; D remains unclear. Germline loops: CDR1 MGHRA, CDR2 YSYEKL. The CDR3 length is 16 residues. V dropped 0 bases and J dropped 2 bases, with 14 bases sitting between them. Here the CDR3 DNA reads TGCGCCAGCAGCCAAGATGGGGAAACCGCCACCTACGAGCAGTACTTC. It yields the protein CASSQDGETATYEQYF.

The V and J genes are TRBV20-1 and TRBJ1-1, with D maybe TRBD1 (5 bases). Germline V gene sequence: CDR1 DFQATT, CDR2 SNEGSKA (reference sequence). The length of the CDR3 is 11 residues. Trimming left V 5 bases short and J 6 bases short, with 10 bases between. The CDR3 region is CSAAQGPEAFF. CDR3 bases: TGCAGTGCTGCGCAGGGACCTGAAGCTTTCTTT.

This chain joins TRBV25-1 and TRBJ1-3, with 7 bases fitting TRBD1. V lost 4 bases, J lost 1 base, and 7 bases stayed unmatched. CDR1 is MGHDK and CDR2 is SYGVNS in the germline V gene. There are 16 residues in the CDR3. The CDR3 DNA follows: TGTGCCAGCAGTGCGGGACAGAGTGTATCTGGAAACACCATATATTTT. Residues: CASSAGQSVSGNTIYF.

V gene TRBV19 combines with J gene TRBJ2-7, with a possible D match to TRBD1 (6 bases). The germline V gene encodes CDR1 LNHDA and CDR2 SQIVND (reference sequence). Trimming cost V 0 bases and J 2 bases, with 11 bases left between them. CDR3 size: 15 residues. The CDR3 is CASSIDVGQTYEQYF. CDR3 DNA: TGTGCCAGTAGTATAGATGTTGGACAGACCTACGAGCAGTACTTC.

The rearrangement uses TRBV14 and TRBJ1-1, with TRBD1 identical over 8 bases. Per the germline V gene, CDR1 is SGHDN and CDR2 is FVKESK. This CDR3 is built from 16 residues. The V and J ends lost 0 bases and 2 bases, in that order; junction bases with no gene match: 5. This CDR3 reads CASSQDGRGHNTEAFF. In nucleotides, the CDR3 is TGTGCCAGCAGCCAAGATGGCAGGGGGCACAACACTGAAGCTTTCTTT.

The CDR3, as DNA: TGTGCTAGTGGTTTGGTAGTTGGCGGAGGGGAGACCCAGTACTTC. Translation: CASGLVVGGGETQYF. This chain connects TRBV12-5 to TRBJ2-5, with a weak D call TRBD2 (6 bases). The CDR3 is made up of 15 amino acids. CDR1 and CDR2 from the germline V gene are LGHNT and FRNRAP. The germline V and J ends were trimmed by 0 bases and 5 bases, with 13 bases remaining between them.

The chain recombines TRBV7-9 with TRBJ1-3; D perhaps matches TRBD1 (5 bases). There are 14 residues in the CDR3. V lost 1 base to trimming and J lost 8 bases, with 12 bases between them. The germline V gene has CDR1 SEHNR and CDR2 FQNEAQ (reference sequence). In nucleotides, the CDR3 is TGTGCCAGCAGCTTAGAGGGCCAGGGAGACACCATATATTTT. Translation gives CASSLEGQGDTIYF.

V usage is TRBV4-1 and J usage is TRBJ2-5; perhaps TRBD2 as D (5 bases). Germline V CDR1 and CDR2: MGHRA, YSYEKL. The CDR3 is made up of 15 amino acids. The V and J ends lost 1 base and 1 base respectively, with 10 bases between them. The chain's CDR3 is CASSQGSGPQETQYF. The CDR3 nucleotides are TGCGCCAGCAGCCAAGGAAGCGGACCCCAAGAGACCCAGTACTTC.

V is TRBV2 and J is TRBJ2-5; tentative D call: TRBD1 (7 bases). CDR1 and CDR2 from the germline V gene are SNHLY and FYNNEI. The V end was cut by 4 bases, the J end by 5 bases, with 17 bases between. This CDR3 region has 15 residues. CDR3 amino acids: CASSGGQEGLETQYF. CDR3 nucleotide sequence: TGTGCCAGCAGTGGTGGACAGGAGGGCCTGGAGACCCAGTACTTC.

This chain links TRBV7-2 with TRBJ2-2; 7 positions agree with TRBD1. Germline V lookup: CDR1 SGHTA, CDR2 FQGNSA. V trimming: 0 bases; J trimming: 4 bases; junction bases outside the gene matches: 5. The CDR3 runs 16 residues. CDR3 sequence: CASSLAPGTVTGELFF. The CDR3 DNA reads TGTGCCAGCAGCTTAGCGCCAGGGACAGTCACCGGGGAGCTGTTTTTT.

The chain couples TRBV27 to TRBJ2-3; 8 bases fit TRBD2. The CDR3 runs 15 residues. V shed 6 bases and J 4 bases; nucleotides not matched to a gene: 9. The germline CDR1 and CDR2 sequences are MNHEY and SMNVEV (reference sequence). The chain's CDR3 is CASRSGTSSSDTQYF. The CDR3 bases are TGTGCCAGCAGATCCGGGACTAGTAGTTCAGATACGCAGTATTTT.

This chain uses TRBV5-1 with TRBJ2-3; 7 bases match TRBD1. Germline-derived CDR1 and CDR2 are SGHRS and YFSETQ. CDR3 length equals 16 residues. The V segment lost 4 bases and the J segment 2 bases; nucleotides outside the gene matches: 10. CDR3 residues: CASSPGRTGFTDTQYF. The CDR3 nucleotides read TGCGCCAGCAGCCCAGGGCGGACAGGTTTCACAGATACGCAGTATTTT.

The chain employs TRBV28 and TRBJ1-2; 7 bases are a match to TRBD1. V was pared by 7 bases and J by 4 bases, with 12 bases of the junction left unmatched. This CDR3 has 15 amino acids. Germline-derived CDR1 and CDR2 are MDHEN and SYDVKM. CDR3 DNA: TGTGCCAGCACCGAACAGGGGTCGTCCCTCTATGGCTACACCTTC. It specifies CASTEQGSSLYGYTF.

The genes are TRBV28 and TRBJ2-7; the D gene is possibly TRBD1 (5 bases). Trimming removed 7 bases from V and 6 bases from J, with 22 bases in between. The CDR3 sequence is 15 residues long. CDR1 and CDR2 (germline): MDHEN, SYDVKM. CDR3 sequence reads: CASTRSGNFGSEQYF. The CDR3 DNA reads TGTGCCAGCACCCGATCAGGGAACTTCGGTTCCGAGCAGTACTTC.

This sequence joins TRBV6-1 and TRBJ1-1; no firm D call. Trimming removed 7 bases at V and 1 base at J, with 10 bases between. The germline gives CDR1 MNHNS, CDR2 SASEGT. There are 13 residues in the CDR3. The CDR3 sequence: CASKRTGNTEAFF. CDR3 coding DNA: TGTGCCAGCAAGAGGACGGGGAACACTGAAGCTTTCTTT.

The V gene is TRBV18, the J gene TRBJ1-2, with 9 bases lining up with TRBD1. Germline CDR1 reads KGHSH; CDR2 reads LQKENI. The V gene end was trimmed by 4 bases and the J gene end by 4 bases; junction bases not matched to a gene: 4. The CDR3 extends over 14 amino acids. The CDR3, as DNA: TGTGCCAGCTCACGGGGGGACAGGGTCTATGGCTACACCTTC. Its translation: CASSRGDRVYGYTF. The whole variable domain, filled in from reference TRBV18 and TRBJ1-2, reads NAGVMQNPRHLVRRRGQEARLRCSPMKGHSHVYWYRQLPEEGLKFMVYLQKENIIDESGMPKERFSAEFPKEGPSILRIQQVVRGDSAAYFCASSRGDRVYGYTFGSGTRLTVV.

CDR3 DNA sequence: TGCGCCAGCAGCAAAGGACTAGCGGTCCAAGAGACCCAGTACTTC. Its protein is CASSKGLAVQETQYF. The chain recombines TRBV4-1 with TRBJ2-5, with 10 bases lining up with TRBD2. This CDR3 is built from 15 residues. V lost 5 bases and J lost 1; bases outside the gene matches: 4. Germline lookup yields CDR1 MGHRA and CDR2 YSYEKL.

This chain connects TRBV19 to TRBJ1-2, with 9 bases matching TRBD1. V lost 7 bases and J lost 6; bases outside the gene matches: 15. The CDR3 consists of 16 residues. Germline-derived CDR1 and CDR2 are LNHDA and SQIVND (reference sequence). The DNA of the CDR3 is TGTGCCAGTACTAATATTCCGGGACAGGGTAGTCATGGCTACACCTTC. Protein sequence: CASTNIPGQGSHGYTF.